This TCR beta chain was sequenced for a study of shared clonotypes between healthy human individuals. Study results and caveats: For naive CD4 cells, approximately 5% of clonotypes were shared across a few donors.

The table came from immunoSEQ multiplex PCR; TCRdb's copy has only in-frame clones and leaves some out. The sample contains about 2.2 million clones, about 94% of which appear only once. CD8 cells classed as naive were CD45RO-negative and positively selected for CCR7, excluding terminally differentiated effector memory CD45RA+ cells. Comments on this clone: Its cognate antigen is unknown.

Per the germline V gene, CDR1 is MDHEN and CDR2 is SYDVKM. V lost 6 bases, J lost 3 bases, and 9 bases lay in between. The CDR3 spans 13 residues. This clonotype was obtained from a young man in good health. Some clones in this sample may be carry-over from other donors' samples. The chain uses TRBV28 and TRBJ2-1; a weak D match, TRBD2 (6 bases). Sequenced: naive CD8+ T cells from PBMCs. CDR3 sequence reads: CASRGGGYNEQFF. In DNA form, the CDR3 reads TGTGCCAGCAGGGGAGGCGGCTACAATGAGCAGTTCTTC.